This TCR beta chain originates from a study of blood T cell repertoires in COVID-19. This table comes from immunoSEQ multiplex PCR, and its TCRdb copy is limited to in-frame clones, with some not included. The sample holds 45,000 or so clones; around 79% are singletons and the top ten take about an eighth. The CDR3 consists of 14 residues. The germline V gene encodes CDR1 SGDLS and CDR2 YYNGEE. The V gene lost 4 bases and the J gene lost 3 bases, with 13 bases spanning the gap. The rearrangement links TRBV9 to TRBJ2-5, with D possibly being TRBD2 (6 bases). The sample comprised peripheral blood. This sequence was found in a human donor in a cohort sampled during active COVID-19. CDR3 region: CASSPGTREETQYF. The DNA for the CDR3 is TGTGCCAGCAGCCCCGGGACTCGCGAAGAGACCCAGTACTTC.